Below, 31 T cell receptor beta chains from the same sample are listed, as sequenced in a study of cytomegalovirus exposure and HLA in healthy donors. The PCR made use of 60 Vbeta and 13 Jbeta primers. Only in-frame clones appear in the TCRdb table, and some are missing; sequencing was by immunoSEQ multiplex PCR. The table includes 200,000 to 300,000 clones, 70% to 90% detected once. Sequenced sample: PBMCs. All receptors come from a woman aged 40 to 50 in good health and CMV-seropositive.

The chain recombines TRBV7-9 with TRBJ2-2; D unclear. CDR3 length equals 15 residues. Trimming cost V 2 bases and J 0 bases, with 7 bases left between them. Per the germline V gene, CDR1 is SEHNR and CDR2 is FQNEAQ (reference sequence). CDR3: CASSLMAANTGELFF. The CDR3 region has the DNA TGTGCCAGCAGCTTAATGGCGGCGAACACCGGGGAGCTGTTTTTT.

In regard to this clone: One junction end does not reproduce the germline sequence, and a read error may be involved. The chain couples TRBV5-1 to TRBJ2-1; 7 bases are a match to TRBD2. CDR3 length: 18 amino acids. The germline gives CDR1 SGHRS, CDR2 YFSETQ. The DNA for the CDR3 is TGCGCCAGCAGCGCCTCGATCGGGACTACCGTATCCTACAATGAACAGTTCTTC. Translation: CASSASIGTTVSYNEQFF. The full variable domain, completed using reference TRBV5-1 and TRBJ2-1, is KAGVTQTPRYLIKTRGQQVTLSCSPISGHRSVSWYQQTPGQGLQFLFEYFSETQRNKGNFPGRFSGRQFSNSRSEMNVSTLELGDSALYLCASSASIGTTVSYNEQFFGPGTRLTVL.

This clone was recorded only once. The chain joins TRBV9 to TRBJ2-7, with 10 bases aligning to TRBD2. Germline V lookup: CDR1 SGDLS, CDR2 YYNGEE. J lost 7 bases, V lost 3 bases, and 10 bases had no gene match. This CDR3 is 15 amino acids long. The CDR3 coding sequence is TGTGCCAGCAGCGAACTAGCGGGGCTGAGGGAGGAGCAGTACTTC. This sequence encodes CASSELAGLREEQYF. Complete variable domain (other parts from reference TRBV9 and TRBJ2-7): DSGVTQTPKHLITATGQRVTLRCSPRSGDLSVYWYQQSLDQGLQFLIQYYNGEERAKGNILERFSAQQFPDLHSELNLSSLELGDSALYFCASSELAGLREEQYFGPGTRLTVT.

This clone has more than one count but fewer than ten. Germline and junction disagree at one end, which may indicate a read error. The chain has TRBV2 and TRBJ2-6; weak D call: TRBD1 (5 bases). In germline, CDR1 is SNHLY, CDR2 FYNNEI. The CDR3 runs 13 residues. CDR3 amino acids: CASSKAGANGLTF. The CDR3 nucleotides are TGTGCCAGCAGTAAGGCTGGGGCCAACGGCCTGACTTTC.

V and J are TRBV12-5 and TRBJ2-5; no reliable D call. V lost 3 bases to trimming and J lost 2 bases, with 4 bases between them. Looked up from germline, CDR1 is LGHNT and CDR2 is FRNRAP. CDR3 length: 12 amino acids. Here the CDR3 DNA reads TGTGCTAGTGGTTTTCAGCAAGAGACCCAGTACTTC. It yields the protein CASGFQQETQYF. The full variable domain, completed using reference TRBV12-5 and TRBJ2-5, is DARVTQTPRHKVTEMGQEVTMRCQPILGHNTVFWYRQTMMQGLELLAYFRNRAPLDDSGMPKDRFSAEMPDATLATLKIQPSEPRDSAVYFCASGFQQETQYFGPGTRLLVL.

V and J are TRBV7-9 and TRBJ1-6; TRBD1 is a possible D gene (6 bases). The CDR3 has 15 amino acids. Germline-derived CDR1 and CDR2 are SEHNR and FQNEAQ (reference sequence). V was shortened by 1 base and J by 5 bases, with 9 bases between the two germline ends. CDR3 loop: CASSLDRVHNSPLHF. The CDR3 DNA reads TGTGCCAGCAGCTTAGACAGGGTGCATAATTCACCCCTCCACTTT.

This chain joins TRBV4-3 and TRBJ2-3, with 11 bases aligning to TRBD2. The CDR3 is 16 residues long. The V and J ends lost 1 base and 2 bases, in that order; junction bases with no gene match: 2. Per the germline V gene, CDR1 is LGHNA and CDR2 is YSLEER. The CDR3 here is CASSQVAGGPTDTQYF. The CDR3 DNA follows: TGCGCCAGCAGCCAAGTAGCGGGAGGGCCCACAGATACGCAGTATTTT.

The gene calls are TRBV19 and TRBJ2-1, with 11 bases fitting TRBD2. The trim removed 6 bases at V and 6 bases at J, leaving 1 base unmatched. The CDR3 sequence is 13 residues long. CDR1 is LNHDA and CDR2 is SQIVND in the germline V gene (reference sequence). The CDR3 protein is CASRTSGSNEQFF. The CDR3 nucleotides are TGTGCCAGTAGAACTAGCGGGAGCAATGAGCAGTTCTTC.

The CDR3 region has the DNA TGCAGCGTCCCGGGTCCCAACTACGAGCAGTACTTC. Its protein product is CSVPGPNYEQYF. The chain recombines TRBV29-1 with TRBJ2-5; D remains ambiguous. The DNA end lines up better with TRBJ2-7; the J call may be wrong. The CDR3 is 12 residues long. Germline V lookup: CDR1 SQVTM, CDR2 ANQGSEA.

V and J are TRBV25-1 and TRBJ1-4; 7 bases agree with TRBD1. V dropped 6 bases and J dropped 3; count of bases not matched to a gene: 4. Germline V gives CDR1 MGHDK, CDR2 SYGVNS. The CDR3 is 14 residues long. CDR3 loop: CASRPGTANEKLFF. CDR3 in DNA: TGTGCCAGCAGACCCGGGACAGCTAATGAAAAACTGTTTTTT.

The chain recombines TRBV29-1 with TRBJ1-1, with TRBD1 matching 8 bases. V lost 7 bases, J lost 8 bases, and 6 bases stayed unmatched. The length of the CDR3 is 11 residues. Per the germline V gene, CDR1 is SQVTM and CDR2 is ANQGSEA. CDR3 in DNA: TGCAGCGCCCCGGACAGGGCGGAAGCTTTCTTT. It yields the protein CSAPDRAEAFF.

This chain uses TRBV12-1 with TRBJ1-3; the D call TRBD1 from the table was never checked on the DNA. TRBV12-1 is noted as a pseudogene. The CDR3 is 14 residues long. Here the CDR3 reads CASRPQDSGNTIYF. For the CDR3, the DNA is TGTGCCAGCAGGCCTCAGGACTCTGGAAACACCATATATTTT.

CDR3 amino acids: CASTPHVDRAGLKLFF. The CDR3 DNA reads TGTGCCAGCACCCCGCACGTGGACAGGGCAGGTCTAAAACTGTTTTTT. This chain links TRBV7-2 with TRBJ1-4, with 8 bases that match TRBD1. This CDR3 is 16 amino acids long. V lost 7 bases and J lost 10; bases outside the gene matches: 17. Per the germline V gene, CDR1 is SGHTA and CDR2 is FQGNSA.

The chain is built from TRBV9 and TRBJ1-1; 7 nucleotides agree with TRBD1. Germline V gene lookup returns CDR1 SGDLS and CDR2 YYNGEE. The CDR3 runs to 14 residues. Trimming took 3 bases from V and 4 from J; bases not matched to a gene: 6. CDR3 residues: CASSGTGRGTEAFF. CDR3 sequence (DNA): TGTGCCAGCAGCGGGACAGGTCGCGGCACTGAAGCTTTCTTT.

This clone appeared a few times. The V gene is TRBV28, the J gene TRBJ2-1; possible D gene TRBD1, 6 bases. V lost 3 bases and J 2 bases, leaving 11 bases between the germline ends. The CDR3 extends over 15 amino acids. From germline, CDR1 is MDHEN and CDR2 SYDVKM. CDR3 nucleotide sequence: TGTGCCAGCAGTTTTCGTCGGGACACCTACAATGAGCAGTTCTTC. Its translation: CASSFRRDTYNEQFF. The full variable domain, rest sourced from reference TRBV28 and TRBJ2-1, is DVKVTQSSRYLVKRTGEKVFLECVQDMDHENMFWYRQDPGLGLRLIYFSYDVKMKEKGDIPEGYSVSREKKERFSLILESASTNQTSMYLCASSFRRDTYNEQFFGPGTRLTVL.

The rearrangement joins TRBV5-5 to TRBJ1-5; 7 nucleotides agree with TRBD1. This CDR3 comprises 17 residues. In germline, CDR1 is SGHKS, CDR2 YYEKEE (reference sequence). V shed 4 bases, J shed 1 base, and the junction held 11 bases outside the gene matches. DNA for the CDR3: TGTGCCAGCAGCCCGACAGGGAAGGGAGGAAGCAATCAGCCCCAGCATTTT. Translating gives CASSPTGKGGSNQPQHF.

With regard to this clone: Other DNA sequences in this specimen translate into the identical CDR3. The CDR3 DNA reads TGTGCCAGCAGCTTCTCCGGGGATCAGCCCCAGCATTTT. Protein product: CASSFSGDQPQHF. This chain joins TRBV7-9 and TRBJ1-5; D not certain. The CDR3 loop spans 13 amino acids. From germline, CDR1 is SEHNR and CDR2 FQNEAQ (reference sequence). Trimming took 3 bases from V and 5 from J, leaving 8 bases between them.

The rearrangement joins TRBV6-6 to TRBJ2-1; D may be TRBD2 (5 bases). This CDR3 is 12 amino acids long. Trimming cost V 6 bases and J 7 bases, with 10 bases left between them. Germline assignment: CDR1 MNHNY and CDR2 SVGAGI (reference sequence). This CDR3 is CASRATMNEQFF. The CDR3 DNA is TGTGCCAGCAGGGCGACTATGAATGAGCAGTTCTTC.

In DNA, the CDR3 is TGTGCCAGCAGCCCTGGGACAGGGATGAACACTGAAGCTTTCTTT. Encoded protein: CASSPGTGMNTEAFF. The chain employs TRBV7-8 and TRBJ1-1, with 9 bases matching TRBD1. Per the germline V gene, CDR1 is SGHVS and CDR2 is FQNEAQ. CDR3 length equals 15 residues. Unmatched junction bases numbered 4, after V lost 5 bases and J lost 0 bases.

This clone was recorded a few times. The V gene is TRBV29-1, the J gene TRBJ2-2; 8 bases line up with TRBD1. Trimming cost V 1 base and J 5 bases; bases outside gene matches: 12. Germline-derived CDR1 and CDR2 are SQVTM and ANQGSEA. The CDR3 loop spans 17 amino acids. Here the CDR3 reads CSVEGLVGTGGTGELFF. The CDR3 DNA sequence: TGCAGCGTTGAAGGACTCGTTGGCACAGGGGGTACCGGGGAGCTGTTTTTT.

As regards this clone: An end of the junction does not agree with germline; a read error may underlie this. V is TRBV29-1 and J is TRBJ1-1; 7 nucleotides agree with TRBD1. This CDR3 contains 12 residues. From germline, CDR1 is SQVTM and CDR2 ANQGSEA. The CDR3 coding sequence is TGCAGCGGTGAACAGGGGAGTCCTGAAGCTTTCTTT. Translating it yields CSGEQGSPEAFF.

J is TRBJ1-5 and V is TRBV28; 7 bases line up with TRBD1. This CDR3 contains 16 residues. Per germline, CDR1 MDHEN and CDR2 SYDVKM. After removal of 3 bases from V and 2 bases from J, the junction contained 7 bases not matched to a gene. CDR3 nucleotide sequence: TGTGCCAGCAGTTTGGCACAGGGGTTTGGCAATCAGCCCCAGCATTTT. Protein: CASSLAQGFGNQPQHF.

The chain uses TRBV7-2 and TRBJ2-7; 10 bases map to TRBD2. This CDR3 contains 14 residues. Germline CDR1 SGHTA, CDR2 FQGNSA. J was trimmed by 1 base and V by 7 bases; bases with no gene match: 4. The CDR3 DNA reads as TGTGCCAGCACCGGGACTAGCGCATCCTACGAGCAGTACTTC. Residues: CASTGTSASYEQYF.

At least ten counts were recorded for this clone. CDR3 sequence: CASSFDSGGYEQYF. DNA for the CDR3: TGTGCCAGCAGCTTTGATAGCGGGGGCTACGAGCAGTACTTC. The chain combines TRBV5-4 with TRBJ2-7; 9 nucleotides match TRBD2. CDR3 length: 14 residues. Losses at the gene ends were 2 bases for V and 3 bases for J; bases not matched to a gene: 3. Germline-derived CDR1 and CDR2 are SGHNT and YYREEE (reference sequence).

CDR3 region: CSVGFGSSYNEQFF. The CDR3 DNA follows: TGCAGCGTTGGATTCGGGAGCTCCTACAATGAGCAGTTCTTC. J is TRBJ2-1 and V is TRBV29-1, with a weak D call TRBD2 (6 bases). The CDR3 totals 14 residues. Germline V CDR1 and CDR2: SQVTM, ANQGSEA. V was clipped by 4 bases and J by 0 bases, with 10 bases between them.

V usage is TRBV7-9 and J usage is TRBJ1-2; D not certain. CDR1 is SEHNR, CDR2 FQNEAQ, per germline (reference sequence). This CDR3 is built from 13 residues. V gave up 6 bases and J gave up 9 bases, with 17 bases separating them. CDR3 sequence: CASRHWRAGSYTF. The CDR3 DNA follows: TGTGCCAGCAGGCACTGGCGGGCCGGGAGCTACACCTTC.

This clone appeared a single time. V and J are TRBV30 and TRBJ1-4; unclear D gene. Germline CDR1 and CDR2: GTSNPN and SVGIG (reference sequence). The V end was cut by 1 base, the J end by 13 bases, with 10 bases between. The CDR3 loop spans 11 amino acids. The CDR3 here is CAWSGGVGLFF. The CDR3 DNA reads as TGTGCCTGGAGTGGCGGGGTGGGACTGTTTTTT.

The chain is built from TRBV5-8 and TRBJ1-4; D ambiguous. The CDR3 contains 16 residues. CDR1 is SGHTS, CDR2 YDEGEE, per germline. V lost 5 bases to trimming and J lost 3 bases, with 17 bases between them. The CDR3 sequence: CASRPTGSGANEKLFF. The CDR3 DNA follows: TGTGCCAGCAGGCCGACGGGAAGTGGAGCTAATGAAAAACTGTTTTTT.

In the case of this clone: Other DNA variants within this sample encode the same CDR3. The V call is TRBV29-1, the J call TRBJ2-1; D is unresolved. Germline V gene sequence: CDR1 SQVTM, CDR2 ANQGSEA. Trimming cost V 7 bases and J 5 bases, with 6 bases left between them. The CDR3 sequence is 10 residues long. In nucleotides, the CDR3 is TGCAGCGCGGGTAACAATGAGCAGTTCTTC. It translates to CSAGNNEQFF.

This clone was found once. This chain uses TRBV30 with TRBJ1-5; D possibly corresponds to TRBD1 (6 bases). Per germline, CDR1 GTSNPN and CDR2 SVGIG (reference sequence). The CDR3 loop spans 13 amino acids. V was pared by 0 bases and J by 6 bases, with 9 bases between. The CDR3 DNA sequence: TGTGCCTGGAGTGTAACAGGGACTCAGCCCCAGCATTTT. Translating gives CAWSVTGTQPQHF.

This rearrangement joins TRBV28 to TRBJ1-6; TRBD1 matches 9 bases. This CDR3 spans 15 amino acids. CDR1 and CDR2 (germline): MDHEN, SYDVKM. V lost 4 bases to trimming and J lost 10 bases; unmatched junction nucleotides: 8. CDR3 coding DNA: TGTGCCAGCAGTTCACCGGGACAGGGAGGATCACCCCTCCACTTT. Translation gives CASSSPGQGGSPLHF. The full variable domain, rest sourced from reference TRBV28 and TRBJ1-6, is DVKVTQSSRYLVKRTGEKVFLECVQDMDHENMFWYRQDPGLGLRLIYFSYDVKMKEKGDIPEGYSVSREKKERFSLILESASTNQTSMYLCASSSPGQGGSPLHFGNGTRLTVT.